This is a list of T cell receptor beta chains from one sample in a study of T-cell memory formation after mild COVID-19. TCRdb re-derived calls from the 5' RACE reads in MiXCR, one entry per CDR3 protein. This sample has about 13,000 distinct CDR3 sequences, with under 20% found just once. The specimen was PBMCs or a T cell subset sorted from them (not recorded which). All receptors come from a man younger than 30 who had mild COVID-19 (a few samples of this study predate the infection). Cell type and time point are not known. Each CDR3 is given with its conserved first and last residue. Fields, in order: D gene, CDR3 length, clone size, J gene, V gene, CDR3 protein, CDR3 DNA. D genes are given only for firm matches. Expanded clones get a size class; other rows say once, few or many, or leave the size out.

d_gene: TRBD2
len: 17
abundance: few
j_gene: TRBJ2-3
v_gene: TRBV3-1
CDR3aa: CASSQVGLAGGSDTQYF
CDR3nt: TGTGCCAGCAGCCAGGTGGGACTAGCGGGGGGGTCTGATACGCAGTATTTT

d_gene: TRBD1
len: 13
abundance: many
j_gene: TRBJ1-1
v_gene: TRBV6-2/TRBV6-3
CDR3aa: CAMSTGRNTEAFF
CDR3nt: TGTGCCATGTCGACAGGGCGGAACACTGAAGCTTTCTTT

d_gene: -
len: 16
abundance: many
j_gene: TRBJ1-5
v_gene: TRBV6-6
CDR3aa: CASSYYQEYSNQPQHF
CDR3nt: TGTGCCAGCAGTTACTACCAGGAGTATAGCAATCAGCCCCAGCATTTT

d_gene: -
len: 13
abundance: few
j_gene: TRBJ2-2
v_gene: TRBV7-9
CDR3aa: CASIPGSAGELFF
CDR3nt: TGTGCCAGCATCCCCGGATCGGCCGGGGAGCTGTTTTTT

d_gene: TRBD2
len: 15
abundance: many
j_gene: TRBJ2-1
v_gene: TRBV29-1
CDR3aa: CSVVAGGNSYNEQFF
CDR3nt: TGCAGCGTCGTAGCGGGGGGCAACTCCTACAATGAGCAGTTCTTC

d_gene: -
len: 16
abundance: many
j_gene: TRBJ2-7
v_gene: TRBV12-5
CDR3aa: CASGLVRGRRSYEQYF
CDR3nt: TGTGCTAGTGGTTTGGTCAGGGGAAGAAGATCCTACGAGCAGTACTTC

d_gene: TRBD1
len: 14
abundance: -
j_gene: TRBJ1-2
v_gene: TRBV12-3/TRBV12-4
CDR3aa: CASSWNRGHYGYTF
CDR3nt: TGTGCCAGCAGTTGGAACAGGGGGCACTATGGCTACACCTTC

d_gene: -
len: 14
abundance: -
j_gene: TRBJ2-3
v_gene: TRBV6-2/TRBV6-3
CDR3aa: CASSYLPSTDTQYF
CDR3nt: TGTGCCAGCAGTTACTTACCCTCCACAGATACGCAGTATTTT

d_gene: TRBD1
len: 15
abundance: many
j_gene: TRBJ1-1
v_gene: TRBV7-6
CDR3aa: CASSSHRGVDTEAFF
CDR3nt: TGTGCCAGCAGCTCCCACAGGGGTGTAGACACTGAAGCTTTCTTT

d_gene: -
len: 11
abundance: many
j_gene: TRBJ1-2
v_gene: TRBV6-2/TRBV6-3
CDR3aa: CASSQGHGYTF
CDR3nt: TGTGCCAGCAGCCAGGGCCATGGCTACACCTTC

d_gene: TRBD1
len: 15
abundance: many
j_gene: TRBJ2-1
v_gene: TRBV7-6
CDR3aa: CASSRDRGSYNEQFF
CDR3nt: TGTGCCAGCAGCCGCGACAGGGGATCCTACAATGAGCAGTTCTTC

d_gene: -
len: 13
abundance: few
j_gene: TRBJ1-6
v_gene: TRBV6-1
CDR3aa: CASSLPRGSPLHF
CDR3nt: TGTGCCAGCAGCTTACCCAGGGGTTCACCCCTCCACTTT

d_gene: TRBD1
len: 13
abundance: many
j_gene: TRBJ2-5
v_gene: TRBV28
CDR3aa: CASRRQGFETQYF
CDR3nt: TGTGCCAGCAGAAGACAGGGTTTCGAGACCCAGTACTTC

d_gene: -
len: 17
abundance: -
j_gene: TRBJ2-3
v_gene: TRBV4-1
CDR3aa: CASSQEAPGAFTDTQYF
CDR3nt: TGCGCCAGCAGCCAAGAGGCCCCGGGGGCCTTCACAGATACGCAGTATTTT

d_gene: TRBD2
len: 17
abundance: many
j_gene: TRBJ2-4
v_gene: TRBV7-9
CDR3aa: CASSGGLTSFAKNIQYF
CDR3nt: TGTGCCAGCAGCGGAGGCCTGACTAGCTTTGCCAAAAACATTCAGTACTTC

d_gene: -
len: 14
abundance: many
j_gene: TRBJ1-6
v_gene: TRBV3-1
CDR3aa: CASSQVGFYSPLHF
CDR3nt: TGTGCCAGCAGCCAAGTTGGGTTTTATTCACCCCTCCACTTT

d_gene: -
len: 13
abundance: many
j_gene: TRBJ1-6
v_gene: TRBV6-5
CDR3aa: CASSWQGSSPLHF
CDR3nt: TGTGCCAGCAGTTGGCAGGGTAGTTCACCCCTCCACTTT

d_gene: TRBD1
len: 15
abundance: -
j_gene: TRBJ2-1
v_gene: TRBV20-1
CDR3aa: CSARAQGDPYNEQFF
CDR3nt: TGCAGTGCTAGAGCACAGGGGGACCCCTACAATGAGCAGTTCTTC

d_gene: TRBD1
len: 15
abundance: -
j_gene: TRBJ2-2
v_gene: TRBV5-6
CDR3aa: CASSSTGDNTGELFF
CDR3nt: TGTGCCAGCAGCTCGACAGGGGACAACACCGGGGAGCTGTTTTTT

d_gene: -
len: 18
abundance: many
j_gene: TRBJ2-2
v_gene: TRBV4-2
CDR3aa: CASSQDLGSGYHTGELFF
CDR3nt: TGTGCCAGCAGCCAAGATTTGGGTTCAGGGTATCACACCGGGGAGCTGTTTTTT

d_gene: -
len: 12
abundance: many
j_gene: TRBJ2-2
v_gene: TRBV19
CDR3aa: CASWTATGELFF
CDR3nt: TGTGCCAGTTGGACAGCCACCGGGGAGCTGTTTTTT

d_gene: -
len: 14
abundance: many
j_gene: TRBJ1-4
v_gene: TRBV12-3/TRBV12-4
CDR3aa: CASSFRQGSEKLFF
CDR3nt: TGTGCCAGCAGTTTCCGGCAGGGTAGCGAAAAACTGTTTTTT

d_gene: -
len: 15
abundance: few
j_gene: TRBJ2-6
v_gene: TRBV25-1
CDR3aa: CASSAQGSGANVLTF
CDR3nt: TGTGCCAGCAGTGCACAGGGCTCTGGGGCCAACGTCCTGACTTTC

d_gene: -
len: 17
abundance: few
j_gene: TRBJ2-2
v_gene: TRBV5-1
CDR3aa: CASSFPTGQRRTGELFF
CDR3nt: TGCGCCAGCAGCTTCCCTACTGGACAGAGGCGCACCGGGGAGCTGTTTTTT

d_gene: -
len: 15
abundance: many
j_gene: TRBJ2-4
v_gene: TRBV11-2
CDR3aa: CASSLDLYQRRIQYF
CDR3nt: TGTGCCAGCAGCTTAGATCTGTACCAGCGGCGCATTCAGTACTTC

d_gene: TRBD2
len: 16
abundance: many
j_gene: TRBJ2-1
v_gene: TRBV4-3
CDR3aa: CASSRAGVSSYNEQFF
CDR3nt: TGCGCCAGCAGCAGGGCGGGGGTTAGCTCCTACAATGAGCAGTTCTTC

d_gene: -
len: 15
abundance: many
j_gene: TRBJ1-5
v_gene: TRBV6-5
CDR3aa: CASSFQTGGNQPQHF
CDR3nt: TGTGCCAGCAGTTTCCAGACAGGCGGCAATCAGCCCCAGCATTTT

d_gene: -
len: 17
abundance: few
j_gene: TRBJ1-1
v_gene: TRBV9
CDR3aa: CASSVEADYFLNTEAFF
CDR3nt: TGTGCCAGCAGCGTAGAGGCGGATTATTTTTTGAACACTGAAGCTTTCTTT

d_gene: -
len: 13
abundance: -
j_gene: TRBJ1-1
v_gene: TRBV7-3
CDR3aa: CASSREASGEAFF
CDR3nt: TGTGCCAGCAGCCGAGAAGCCTCGGGTGAAGCTTTCTTT

d_gene: -
len: 14
abundance: few
j_gene: TRBJ1-2
v_gene: TRBV27
CDR3aa: CASSLGGGIYGYTF
CDR3nt: TGTGCCAGCAGTTTAGGAGGGGGGATCTATGGCTACACCTTC

d_gene: -
len: 16
abundance: many
j_gene: TRBJ2-7
v_gene: TRBV6-5
CDR3aa: CASSYRTDLSSYEQYF
CDR3nt: TGTGCCAGCAGTTACCGGACAGATTTGAGCTCCTACGAGCAGTACTTC

d_gene: -
len: 15
abundance: many
j_gene: TRBJ1-2
v_gene: TRBV27
CDR3aa: CASSPREGRLEGYTF
CDR3nt: TGTGCCAGCAGCCCCCGGGAGGGGAGGCTAGAAGGCTACACCTTC

d_gene: -
len: 12
abundance: many
j_gene: TRBJ2-2
v_gene: TRBV5-4
CDR3aa: CASSFKVGELFF
CDR3nt: TGTGCCAGCAGCTTTAAGGTCGGGGAGCTGTTTTTT

d_gene: -
len: 16
abundance: -
j_gene: TRBJ2-3
v_gene: TRBV7-2
CDR3aa: CASSLASRGATDTQYF
CDR3nt: TGTGCCAGCAGCTTAGCAAGTAGAGGGGCTACAGATACGCAGTATTTT

d_gene: -
len: 13
abundance: many
j_gene: TRBJ2-2
v_gene: TRBV7-2
CDR3aa: CASSFSPPGELFF
CDR3nt: TGTGCCAGCAGCTTCAGCCCCCCCGGGGAGCTGTTTTTT

d_gene: -
len: 11
abundance: -
j_gene: TRBJ2-1
v_gene: TRBV20-1
CDR3aa: CSAHRNNEQFF
CDR3nt: TGCAGTGCCCACAGGAACAATGAGCAGTTCTTC

d_gene: TRBD1
len: 19
abundance: many
j_gene: TRBJ1-5
v_gene: TRBV20-1
CDR3aa: CSASAALGTAIRGNQPQHF
CDR3nt: TGCAGTGCTAGCGCCGCCCTCGGGACAGCAATACGAGGGAATCAGCCCCAGCATTTT

d_gene: -
len: 13
abundance: few
j_gene: TRBJ1-5
v_gene: TRBV7-2
CDR3aa: CASSPESNQPQHF
CDR3nt: TGTGCCAGCAGCCCCGAATCAAATCAGCCCCAGCATTTT

d_gene: -
len: 15
abundance: -
j_gene: TRBJ1-1
v_gene: TRBV4-1
CDR3aa: CASSQVSLSNTEAFF
CDR3nt: TGCGCCAGCAGCCAAGTTAGCCTATCAAACACTGAAGCTTTCTTT

d_gene: TRBD2
len: 16
abundance: many
j_gene: TRBJ2-1
v_gene: TRBV7-3
CDR3aa: CASSLGGYSSYNEQFF
CDR3nt: TGTGCCAGCAGCCTGGGGGGGTATAGCTCCTACAATGAGCAGTTCTTC

d_gene: -
len: 16
abundance: many
j_gene: TRBJ2-1
v_gene: TRBV5-5
CDR3aa: CASSSIGVEGYNEQFF
CDR3nt: TGTGCCAGCAGCTCAATTGGGGTGGAGGGCTACAATGAGCAGTTCTTC

d_gene: -
len: 13
abundance: few
j_gene: TRBJ2-5
v_gene: TRBV7-9
CDR3aa: CASSLTRLGTQYF
CDR3nt: TGTGCCAGCAGCTTAACCCGCCTGGGGACCCAGTACTTC

d_gene: -
len: 13
abundance: many
j_gene: TRBJ1-1
v_gene: TRBV5-1
CDR3aa: CASSFSLATEAFF
CDR3nt: TGCGCCAGCAGCTTCAGTTTGGCCACTGAAGCTTTCTTT